This T cell receptor beta chain appears in the sequencing data of a study of T-cell reconstitution after alpha-beta-depleted transplantation in children. This clonotype occurred many times. As it was prepared, the TCRbeta library received unique molecular identifiers. One entry per CDR3 protein results from TCRdb running MiXCR on the PCR reads. The data show 130,000 to 150,000 distinct CDR3 sequences, with around 8.8% seen just once and around 18% held by the top ten. Germline trimming cut 6 bases from V and 5 bases from J; bases unmatched to any gene: 9. The CDR3 has 16 residues. V is TRBV12-3 or TRBV12-4 and J is TRBJ2-1; the match to TRBD1 covers 11 bases. This specimen was PBMCs, mostly from graft donor cells, taken 180 days after TCRalphabeta/CD19-depleted stem cell transplant. This receptor was identified in a female patient under 10 years old who had a stem cell transplant for congenital amegakaryocytic thrombocytopenia, so the T cells may come from the graft donor. CDR3 sequence (DNA): TGTGCCAGCAGCCGGACCGGGACAGGGGGGAACAATGAGCAGTTCTTC. Its translation is CASSRTGTGGNNEQFF.